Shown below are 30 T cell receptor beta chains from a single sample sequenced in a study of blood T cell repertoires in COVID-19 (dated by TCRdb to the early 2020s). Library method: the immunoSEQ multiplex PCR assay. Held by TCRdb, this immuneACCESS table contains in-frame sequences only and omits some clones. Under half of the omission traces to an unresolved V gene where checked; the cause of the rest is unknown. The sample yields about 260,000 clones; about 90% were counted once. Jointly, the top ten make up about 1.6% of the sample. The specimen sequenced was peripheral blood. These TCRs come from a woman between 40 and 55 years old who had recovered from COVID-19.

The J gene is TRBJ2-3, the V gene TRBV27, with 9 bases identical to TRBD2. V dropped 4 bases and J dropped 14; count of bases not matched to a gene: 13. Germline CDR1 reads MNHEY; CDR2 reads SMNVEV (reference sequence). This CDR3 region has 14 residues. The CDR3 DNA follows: TGTGCCAGCAGTTCATACCGTAGGGCGGGGGGGCGGTATTTT. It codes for CASSSYRRAGGRYF.

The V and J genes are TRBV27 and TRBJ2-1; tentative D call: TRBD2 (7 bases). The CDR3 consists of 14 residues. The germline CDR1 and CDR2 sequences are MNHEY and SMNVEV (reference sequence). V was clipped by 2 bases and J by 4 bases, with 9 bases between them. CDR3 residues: CASSLGGAYNEQFF. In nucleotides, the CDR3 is TGTGCCAGCAGTTTAGGGGGGGCGTACAATGAGCAGTTCTTC.

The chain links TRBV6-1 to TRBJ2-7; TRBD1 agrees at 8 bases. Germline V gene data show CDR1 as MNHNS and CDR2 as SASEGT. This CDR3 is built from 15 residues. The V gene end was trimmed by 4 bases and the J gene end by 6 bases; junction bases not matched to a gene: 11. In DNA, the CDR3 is TGTGCCAGCAGTGCAGCCGGGACAGGCTCACGCGAGCAGTACTTC. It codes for CASSAAGTGSREQYF.

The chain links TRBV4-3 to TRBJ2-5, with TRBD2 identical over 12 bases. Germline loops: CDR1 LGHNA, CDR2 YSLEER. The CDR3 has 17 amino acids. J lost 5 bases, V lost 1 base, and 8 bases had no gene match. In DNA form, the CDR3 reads TGCGCCAGCAGCCAAGTACAACTAGCGGGGGGTTGGGAGACCCAGTACTTC. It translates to CASSQVQLAGGWETQYF.

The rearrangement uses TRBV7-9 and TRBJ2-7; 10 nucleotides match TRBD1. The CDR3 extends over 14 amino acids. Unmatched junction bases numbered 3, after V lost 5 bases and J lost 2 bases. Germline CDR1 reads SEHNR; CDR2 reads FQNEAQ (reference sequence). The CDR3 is CASSPGQGAYEQYF. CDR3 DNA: TGTGCCAGCAGCCCTGGACAGGGGGCCTACGAGCAGTACTTC.

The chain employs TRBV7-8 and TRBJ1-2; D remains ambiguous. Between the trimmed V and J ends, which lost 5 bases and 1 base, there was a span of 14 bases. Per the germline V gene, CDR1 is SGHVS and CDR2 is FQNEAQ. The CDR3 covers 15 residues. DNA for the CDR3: TGTGCCAGCAGCCCCCCTAAAAGAGTTAACTATGGCTACACCTTC. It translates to CASSPPKRVNYGYTF.

This chain's CDR3 is CASSTGQRNTEAFF. CDR3 sequence (DNA): TGTGCCAGCAGCACGGGACAGCGGAACACTGAAGCTTTCTTT. This chain joins TRBV7-9 and TRBJ1-1; 7 nucleotides match TRBD1. The V gene's germline CDR1 is SEHNR and CDR2 FQNEAQ (reference sequence). The CDR3 extends over 14 amino acids. V trimming: 5 bases; J trimming: 1 base; junction bases outside the gene matches: 4.

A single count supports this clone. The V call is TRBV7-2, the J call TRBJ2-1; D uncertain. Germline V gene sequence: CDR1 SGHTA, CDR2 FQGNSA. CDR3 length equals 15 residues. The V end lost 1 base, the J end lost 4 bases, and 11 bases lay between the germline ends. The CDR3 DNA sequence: TGTGCCAGCAGCTTAGAGGTAGCCCGGTACAATGAGCAGTTCTTC. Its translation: CASSLEVARYNEQFF.

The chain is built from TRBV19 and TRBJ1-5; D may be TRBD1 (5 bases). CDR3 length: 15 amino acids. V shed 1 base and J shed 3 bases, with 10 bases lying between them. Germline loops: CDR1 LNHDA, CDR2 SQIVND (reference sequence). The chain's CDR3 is CASSIGRQINQPQHF. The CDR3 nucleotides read TGTGCCAGTAGTATAGGGAGACAGATCAATCAGCCCCAGCATTTT.

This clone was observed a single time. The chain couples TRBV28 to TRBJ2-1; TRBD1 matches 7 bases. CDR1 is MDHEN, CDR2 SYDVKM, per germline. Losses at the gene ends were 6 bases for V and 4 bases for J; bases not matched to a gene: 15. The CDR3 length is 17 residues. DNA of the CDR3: TGTGCCAGCAGCGACCGACAGGGATTAATATTTTACAATGAGCAGTTCTTC. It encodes CASSDRQGLIFYNEQFF.

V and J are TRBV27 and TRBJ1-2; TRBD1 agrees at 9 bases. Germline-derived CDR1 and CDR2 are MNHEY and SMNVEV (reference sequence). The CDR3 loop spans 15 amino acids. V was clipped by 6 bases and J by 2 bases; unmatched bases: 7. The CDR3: CASRFWDRVNYGYTF. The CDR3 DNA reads TGTGCCAGCAGATTCTGGGACAGGGTAAACTATGGCTACACCTTC.

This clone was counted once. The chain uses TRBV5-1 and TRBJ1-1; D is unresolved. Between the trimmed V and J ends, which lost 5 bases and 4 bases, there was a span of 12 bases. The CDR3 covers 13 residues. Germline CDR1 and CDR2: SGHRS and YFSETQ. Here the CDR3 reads CASRGDITTEAFF. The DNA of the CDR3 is TGCGCCAGCAGAGGTGACATAACCACTGAAGCTTTCTTT.

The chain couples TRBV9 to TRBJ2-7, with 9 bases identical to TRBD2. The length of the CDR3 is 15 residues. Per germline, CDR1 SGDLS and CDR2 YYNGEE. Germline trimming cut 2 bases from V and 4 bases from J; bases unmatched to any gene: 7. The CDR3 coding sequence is TGTGCCAGCAGCGTTAACGGCGGGGGGGGATACGAGCAGTACTTC. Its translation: CASSVNGGGGYEQYF.

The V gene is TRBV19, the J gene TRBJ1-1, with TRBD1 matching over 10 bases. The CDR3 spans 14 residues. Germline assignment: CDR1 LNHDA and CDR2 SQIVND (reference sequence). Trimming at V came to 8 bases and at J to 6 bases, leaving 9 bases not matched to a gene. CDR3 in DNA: TGTGCCAGTGGTCCGGGACAGGGGAGCCCTGAAGCTTTCTTT. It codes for CASGPGQGSPEAFF.

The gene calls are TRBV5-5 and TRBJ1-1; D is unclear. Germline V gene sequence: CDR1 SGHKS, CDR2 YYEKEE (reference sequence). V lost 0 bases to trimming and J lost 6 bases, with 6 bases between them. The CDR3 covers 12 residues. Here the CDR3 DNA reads TGTGCCAGCAGCTTGGCACACCCTGAAGCTTTCTTT. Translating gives CASSLAHPEAFF.

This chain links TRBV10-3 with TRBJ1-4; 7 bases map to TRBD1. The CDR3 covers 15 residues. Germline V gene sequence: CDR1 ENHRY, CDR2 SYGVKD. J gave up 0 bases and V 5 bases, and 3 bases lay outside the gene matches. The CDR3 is CAISPQGATNEKLFF. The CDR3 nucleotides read TGTGCCATCAGTCCCCAGGGGGCAACTAATGAAAAACTGTTTTTT.

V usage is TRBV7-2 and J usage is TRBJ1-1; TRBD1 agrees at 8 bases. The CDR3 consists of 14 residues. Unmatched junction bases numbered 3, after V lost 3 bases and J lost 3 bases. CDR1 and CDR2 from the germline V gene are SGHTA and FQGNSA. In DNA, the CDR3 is TGTGCCAGCAGCTTTCAGGGGGCGGACACTGAAGCTTTCTTT. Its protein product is CASSFQGADTEAFF.

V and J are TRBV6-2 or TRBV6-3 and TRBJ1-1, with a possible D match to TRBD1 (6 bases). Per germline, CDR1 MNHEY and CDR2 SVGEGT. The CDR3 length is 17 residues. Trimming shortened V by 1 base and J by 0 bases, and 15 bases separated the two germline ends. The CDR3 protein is CASSYYPGVGMNTEAFF. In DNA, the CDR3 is TGTGCCAGCAGTTACTATCCAGGGGTCGGCATGAACACTGAAGCTTTCTTT.

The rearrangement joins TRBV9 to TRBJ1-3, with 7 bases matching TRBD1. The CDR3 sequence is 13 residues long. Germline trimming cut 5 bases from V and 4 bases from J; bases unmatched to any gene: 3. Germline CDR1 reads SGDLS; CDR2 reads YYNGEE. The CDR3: CASRRDSGNTIYF. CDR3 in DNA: TGTGCCAGCAGGAGGGACAGCGGAAACACCATATATTTT.

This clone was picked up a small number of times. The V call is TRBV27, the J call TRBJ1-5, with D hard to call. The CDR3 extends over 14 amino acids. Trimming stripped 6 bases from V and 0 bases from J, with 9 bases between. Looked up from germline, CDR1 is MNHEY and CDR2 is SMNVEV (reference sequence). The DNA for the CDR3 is TGTGCCAGCAGCCTTATCCGTAGCAATCAGCCCCAGCATTTT. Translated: CASSLIRSNQPQHF.

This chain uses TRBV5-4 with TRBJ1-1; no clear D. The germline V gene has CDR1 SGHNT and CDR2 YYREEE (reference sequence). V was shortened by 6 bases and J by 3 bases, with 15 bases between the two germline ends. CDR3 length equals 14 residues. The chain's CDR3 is CASTRWAGDTEAFF. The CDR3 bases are TGTGCCAGCACCAGGTGGGCCGGGGACACTGAAGCTTTCTTT.

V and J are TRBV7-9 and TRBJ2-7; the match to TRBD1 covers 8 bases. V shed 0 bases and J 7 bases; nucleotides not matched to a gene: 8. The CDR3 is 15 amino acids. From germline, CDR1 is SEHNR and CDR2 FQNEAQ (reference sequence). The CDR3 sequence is CASSLARTGPLEQYF. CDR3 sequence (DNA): TGTGCCAGCAGCTTAGCCCGGACAGGGCCCCTGGAGCAGTACTTC.

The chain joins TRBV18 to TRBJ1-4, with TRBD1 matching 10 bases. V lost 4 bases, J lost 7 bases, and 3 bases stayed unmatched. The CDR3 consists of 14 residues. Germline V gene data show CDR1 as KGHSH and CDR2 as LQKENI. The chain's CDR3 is CASSQTGGIEKLFF. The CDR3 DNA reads TGTGCCAGCTCACAGACAGGGGGCATTGAAAAACTGTTTTTT.

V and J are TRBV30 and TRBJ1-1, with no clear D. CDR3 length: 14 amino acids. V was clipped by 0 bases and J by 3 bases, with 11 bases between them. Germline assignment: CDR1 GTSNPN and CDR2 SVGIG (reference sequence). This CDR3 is CAWSVDRRYTEAFF. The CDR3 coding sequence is TGTGCCTGGAGTGTAGATCGTCGGTACACTGAAGCTTTCTTT.

The CDR3 DNA follows: TGTGCCAGCAGTACAGGGGGCTGGGAGACCCAGTACTTC. The encoded protein is CASSTGGWETQYF. The V and J genes are TRBV27 and TRBJ2-5; 9 nucleotides line up with TRBD1. V trimming: 5 bases; J trimming: 5 bases; junction bases outside the gene matches: 3. CDR3 size: 13 residues. CDR1 is MNHEY and CDR2 is SMNVEV in the germline V gene (reference sequence).

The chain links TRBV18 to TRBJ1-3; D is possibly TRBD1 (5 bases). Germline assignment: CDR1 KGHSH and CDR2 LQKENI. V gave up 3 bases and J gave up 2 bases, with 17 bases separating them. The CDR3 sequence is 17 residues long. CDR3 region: CASSPTRAVGAGNTIYF. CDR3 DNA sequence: TGTGCCAGCTCACCCACCAGGGCCGTTGGGGCTGGAAACACCATATATTTT.

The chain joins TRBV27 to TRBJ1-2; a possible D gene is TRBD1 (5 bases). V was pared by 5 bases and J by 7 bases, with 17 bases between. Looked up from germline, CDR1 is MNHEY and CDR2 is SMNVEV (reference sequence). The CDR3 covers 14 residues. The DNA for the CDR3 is TGTGCCAGCAGTCCGCAAACAGGATACGCTGGCTACACCTTC. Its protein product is CASSPQTGYAGYTF.

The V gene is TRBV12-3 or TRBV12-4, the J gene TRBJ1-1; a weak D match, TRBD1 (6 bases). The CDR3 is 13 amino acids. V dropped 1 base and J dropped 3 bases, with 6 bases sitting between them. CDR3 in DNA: TGTGCCAGCAGTTTAGGGACAGACACTGAAGCTTTCTTT. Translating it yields CASSLGTDTEAFF.

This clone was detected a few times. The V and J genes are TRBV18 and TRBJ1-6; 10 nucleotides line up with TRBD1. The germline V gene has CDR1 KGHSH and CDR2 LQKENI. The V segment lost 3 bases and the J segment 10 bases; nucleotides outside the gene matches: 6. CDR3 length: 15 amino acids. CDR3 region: CASSPGGDRGSPLHF. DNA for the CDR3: TGTGCCAGCTCACCCGGCGGGGACAGGGGATCACCCCTCCACTTT.

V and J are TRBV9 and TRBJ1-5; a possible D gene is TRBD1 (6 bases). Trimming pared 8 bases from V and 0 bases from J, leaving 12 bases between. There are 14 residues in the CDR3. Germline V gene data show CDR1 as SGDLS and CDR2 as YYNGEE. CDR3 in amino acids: CASSGDYSNQPQHF. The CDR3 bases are TGTGCCAGTTCAGGGGATTATAGCAATCAGCCCCAGCATTTT.